The subject of this entry is one TCR beta chain. Its antigen is undetermined. At survey level, the immunoSEQ assay was run in its v3.0 version. Sequenced by immunoSEQ multiplex PCR; TCRdb stores in-frame clones only, minus some. The sample gives 20,000 to 25,000 clones, more than 70% of which show up once; around 10% is in the top ten. Germline V gives CDR1 SGHNT, CDR2 YYREEE (reference sequence). The ends lost 0 bases at V and 3 bases at J; junction bases unmatched: 2. This CDR3 is 16 amino acids long. The record originates from a study of long-term antiretroviral therapy in people with HIV. General study results and limits: Repertoires from HIV showed CDR3 length ranges narrower than those of controls. Repertoire dominance by clones expanded before ART was seen at all time points. Collection spanned 2004 to 2017; ART regimens may be less effective than current ones. After ART, diversity increased yet remained lower than transplant donor controls.

This chain uses TRBV5-4 with TRBJ2-6; 8 bases match TRBD1. This receptor was taken from a middle-aged man with HIV. The starting material was unsorted PBMCs, obtained around 2.5 years after starting antiretroviral therapy. This chain's CDR3 is CASSLDRGFGANVLTF. The CDR3 nucleotides read TGTGCCAGCAGCTTGGACAGGGGGTTTGGGGCCAACGTCCTGACTTTC.